The source of this T cell receptor (beta chain) is a study of cytomegalovirus exposure and HLA in healthy donors (dated by TCRdb to 2017 to 2019). General notes on the study: According to an earlier analysis of a few hundred of the donors, about 190 million T cells yielded 100 million or so unique TCR beta sequences and about 300 Gb of sequence data. An early release covering roughly 580 HLA-typed donors comprised about 300 gigabases of sequencing data and tens of millions of unique TCR sequences. Of the 300 to 400 genotyped donors, approximately 82% fell in the genetic ancestry cluster associated with self-reported Caucasian donors. The study was designed to test whether signatures of past pathogen exposure could be identified by cataloging public T cell receptors. Using immunosequencing, the study profiled T cell repertoires from about 650 subjects and related those repertoires to cytomegalovirus serostatus. Along with the approximately 670-subject first cohort, a separate validation cohort of around 120 different subjects was used. To predict cytomegalovirus infection status, the study combined high-throughput TCR immunosequencing, statistical association of individual TCRs with disease status, and machine learning. In a later analysis, previously published TCR beta repertoires from 670 or so donors were re-analyzed and high-resolution HLA genotyping was added so that TCR occurrence patterns could be studied. Rather than drawing on any new phenotypic data, the later analysis identified candidate immune exposures from TCR beta sequences and the way those sequences occurred across donors. To decide whether each TCR beta V gene segment behaved as functional or pseudogenic, an earlier analysis of several hundred of the donors relied on high-throughput TCR beta sequencing. Alongside the repertoire data, information on donor age, sex, ethnicity and CMV serostatus was compiled. Genome-wide SNP genotypes for about 55% of the roughly 670 donors were used in a later genetic analysis, which treated that subset as a discovery cohort. All discovery cohort repertoires had been generated on a single sequencing platform. Class I and class II HLA loci were covered by the typing at four-digit resolution. The number of typed donors differed by locus: about 620-640 for A, B, C, DRB1 and DQB1; 500 to 550 for DQA1; around 610 for DPA1; and some 430 for DPB1. About five DR-DQ haplotypes were treated as single units for association and clustering because of strong linkage in the cohort. On average, roughly 240,000 unique TCR beta nucleotide sequences were sequenced per donor among fewer than 500 genotyped donors of the cohort, with roughly 18% of those sequences being non-productive.

Overall study results and their limits: Some IMGT-functional V segments, including TRBV6-2 and TRBV6-3, could not be distinguished by the 87-base-pair reads and were therefore excluded. In a later analysis, TCR association rates were found to vary across HLA loci, with the most associated TCRs seen for DRB1 alleles and the fewest for HLA-C alleles. Roughly uniform sequencing depth across donors was assumed in presence/absence analyses, although this assumption may not hold. Broadly in line with IMGT annotations, most TCR beta V segments showed up in productive rearrangements about 90% or about 30% of the time in an earlier analysis of 450 to 600 of the donors. A further reported finding was that TCR beta sequences accurately predicted the HLA-A and HLA-B alleles for most subjects in the first cohort. In this cohort, only TCR beta chains were sequenced, and detectable features were limited by the absence of alpha or paired-chain data. Assigning TCR associations to individual alleles was difficult when HLA alleles, especially DR and DQ, strongly co-occurred. A group of highly shared sequence variants was considered likely to be a technical artifact of the sequencing pipeline. Over 15 rarely observed V segments, including chromosome 9 orphons, were excluded from the earlier analysis of about 610 of the donors because counts were too low. Correlated functional status among segregating V segments might reflect linkage disequilibrium, but an unknown experimental factor could not be ruled out. While some public TCRs were present in many individuals, most TCR sequences turned up only very rarely across donors. In both the original and validation cohorts, the classifier was reported to diagnose cytomegalovirus status with high specificity and sensitivity. In the study, approximately 150 TCR beta chains were listed as associated with cytomegalovirus. Compared with equally common non-associated chains, HLA-associated TCR beta chains in a later analysis were more clonally expanded and had lower generation probabilities. A later analysis found that most CMV-associated TCR beta chains appeared HLA-restricted, with HLA associations seemingly driven largely by CMV exposure. For the cohort, immune exposure information was limited to CMV serostatus. Several of the top co-occurrence clusters appeared to be linked to parvovirus B19, influenza, CMV and Epstein-Barr virus, according to a later analysis. Three of the identified cytomegalovirus-associated TCR beta chains were confirmed in vitro to be specific for cytomegalovirus antigens. V-gene and J-gene trimming of TCR beta chains was associated with a missense DCLRE1C variant in a later genetic analysis, and the association was replicated in an independent cohort. A later analysis associated 15,000 to 20,000 TCR beta sequences with specific HLA alleles at a false discovery rate of 0.05. Because HLA typing was unavailable for some donors at each locus, only the typed subset was used in association tests. Compared with the approximately 710-donor mean, donors in an Asian-associated ancestry cluster had fewer N-insertions in productive TCRs, according to a later genetic analysis. The authors suggested that the approach could potentially be generalized to other disease states and immunological phenotypes.

CDR3 length: 15 amino acids, cysteine to phenylalanine. This entry keeps only the CDR3 DNA: 45 bases, framed from base 1. Via the germline V gene (reference sequence), CDR1 is GTSNPN and CDR2 SVGIG. Germline trimming: 7 bases from V, 3 bases from J; junction bases outside gene matches: 10. The method behind the library was the immunoSEQ multiplex PCR assay. A mixture of 60 forward primers for TCR Vbeta segments and 13 reverse primers for TCR Jbeta segments was used in the multiplex PCR. The CDR3 region of rearranged TCR beta genes was amplified from genomic DNA with a multiplex PCR assay. On the Illumina HiSeq System, the amplified TCR beta libraries were sequenced as 87-base-pair reads. Per the source publication's procedure: A later analysis counted about 80 million unique TCR beta chains across the approximately 700 repertoires, and some 12 million of these chains were shared by at least two donors. A nearest-neighbor algorithm error-corrected the raw reads and collapsed the reads into unique sequences, merging closely related sequences to remove PCR and sequencing errors. V, D and J gene segments were assigned by aligning CDR3 sequences to IMGT reference sequences. Each retained sequence needed at least a six-nucleotide match to both a V gene segment and a J gene segment. Rearrangements were called productive when the CDR3 lacked stop codons and stayed in frame with V and J; all others were non-productive. Following IMGT convention, CDR3 was defined as the stretch from the second conserved V-encoded cysteine to the conserved J-encoded phenylalanine. The earlier analysis of about 500 of the donors excluded sequences that lacked an unambiguous match to a single V gene segment. In an earlier analysis of 587 of the donors, V segments were called functional above 56.7% productive rearrangements and were called segregating when the between-donor standard deviation exceeded 5%. A statistical classification framework was built to diagnose cytomegalovirus status from the catalog of TCR beta chain sequences. In a later analysis, TCR nucleotide sequences were compared against IMGT/GENE-DB human TR gene sequences so that V and J genes could be assigned. The TCRdist pipeline was used in a later analysis to assign CDR3 sequences and most-parsimonious VDJ recombination scenarios. In a later analysis, every TCR beta chain was defined by the combination of its CDR3 amino acid sequence and its V-gene family, and reads without a unique V-gene family were dropped. A later analysis removed 592 highly shared, low-generation-probability nucleotide sequences to deal with suspected cross-contamination and a sequencing artifact. For each public chain, a later analysis derived a clonal expansion index from normalized ranks of inferred template counts within each repertoire. In a later analysis, generation probabilities were computed using a VDJ recombination model fitted to out-of-frame rearrangements, and the results were checked against IGoR. A later analysis scored TCR-TCR, TCR-HLA and TCR-CMV co-occurrence with hypergeometric tests, applying a repertoire-size bias correction to TCR pairs. False discovery rates were estimated in a later analysis by permuting HLA or CMV assignments 20 times. In a later analysis, co-occurring TCRs were grouped using DBSCAN, with TCRdist sequence similarity added in when clustering inside HLA-allele-positive subsets. Repertoires with fewer than 30,000 or more than 120,000 public chains were left out of co-occurrence clustering, as were five repertoires with anomalous nucleotide sharing. What TCRdb holds here is the immuneACCESS table cut down to in-frame rearrangements. Part of the clones is not present; checked against another copy, under half of the missing clones reflect an unresolved V gene, and the others are unexplained. V, J and clone size are taken as reported in that table, and D and trimming were inferred from the DNA itself. Counted in this sample were about 270,000 clones; under 80% of them appeared once. The ten biggest clones cover around 2.3% of the sample.

In total, roughly 670 healthy bone marrow donors made up the cohort. Cohort members were all nominally healthy when sampled, although unrecorded immune exposures were likely present. The donor tested CMV seronegative, placing the donor among the 350 to 400 seronegative members of the cohort. Every donor gave a peripheral blood sample, and the peripheral blood mononuclear cells from that sample were used for TCR beta sequencing. The Qiagen DNeasy Blood Extraction Kit was used to extract genomic DNA from the blood cell samples. A remark on this clone: Which antigen it targets is not known. No base quality values were provided; no much bigger clone lies one nucleotide off.

Sequencing used PBMCs. This receptor was obtained from a female donor in good health and CMV-seronegative. Recombination connected TRBV30 to TRBJ2-7; TRBD2 fits 12 bases in the junction. The CDR3 amino acid sequence is: CASGLAGTTFYEQYF. The nucleotide sequence reads TGTGCCTCCGGACTAGCGGGAACAACTTTCTACGAGCAGTACTTC.